This is a list of T cell receptor beta chains from one sample in a study of T cells in Graves' hyperthyroidism and ophthalmopathy. TCRdb re-derived calls from the multiplex PCR reads in MiXCR, one entry per CDR3 protein. This sample has 600,000 to 750,000 distinct CDR3 sequences; approximately 15% occur once, and the top ten carry around a sixth. Sequenced: blood. The receptor source for this set is a man between 45 and 60 years old with Graves' hyperthyroidism. Each CDR3 is given with its conserved first and last residue. A D gene is named only where the DNA matches it firmly. Clone size appears in some rows only: once, few, many, or a class for an expanded clone.

clone size: many; V gene: TRBV7-8; J gene: TRBJ1-1; D gene: NA; CDR3 protein: CASSIGGTAEAFF; CDR3 DNA: TGTGCCAGCAGCATAGGGGGAACCGCTGAAGCTTTCTTT
clone size: NA; V gene: TRBV28; J gene: TRBJ2-1; D gene: NA; CDR3 protein: CASSSSPAWEQFF; CDR3 DNA: TGTGCCAGCAGTTCCTCCCCGGCATGGGAGCAGTTCTTC
clone size: many; V gene: TRBV28; J gene: TRBJ1-2; D gene: NA; CDR3 protein: CASSSGQLNYGYTF; CDR3 DNA: TGTGCCAGCAGTTCCGGACAGCTTAACTATGGCTACACCTTC
clone size: few; V gene: TRBV10-2; J gene: TRBJ1-1; D gene: TRBD1; CDR3 protein: CASSVPQGKNTEAFF; CDR3 DNA: TGCGCCAGCAGTGTACCACAGGGGAAAAACACTGAAGCTTTCTTT
clone size: NA; V gene: TRBV7-2; J gene: TRBJ2-5; D gene: TRBD1; CDR3 protein: CASSFPTGTETQYF; CDR3 DNA: TGTGCCAGCAGTTTCCCGACAGGGACGGAGACCCAGTACTTC
clone size: NA; V gene: TRBV27; J gene: TRBJ1-2; D gene: NA; CDR3 protein: CASPLILFPWTAMGYTF; CDR3 DNA: TGTGCCAGCCCGTTAATCCTATTCCCTTGGACAGCAATGGGCTACACCTTC
clone size: many; V gene: TRBV30; J gene: TRBJ2-5; D gene: NA; CDR3 protein: CAWSLTGQGSQYF; CDR3 DNA: TGTGCCTGGAGTTTGACAGGCCAGGGGTCCCAGTACTTC
clone size: many; V gene: TRBV12-3/TRBV12-4; J gene: TRBJ2-1; D gene: NA; CDR3 protein: CASQRSSYNEQFF; CDR3 DNA: TGTGCCAGCCAGCGGAGCTCCTACAATGAGCAGTTCTTC
clone size: once; V gene: TRBV7-2; J gene: TRBJ1-2; D gene: NA; CDR3 protein: CACSSYTETGYGYTF; CDR3 DNA: TGTGCCTGCAGCTCCTACACAGAGACTGGCTATGGCTACACCTTC
clone size: many; V gene: TRBV30; J gene: TRBJ2-2; D gene: TRBD2; CDR3 protein: CAWGLAGSDTGELFF; CDR3 DNA: TGTGCCTGGGGACTAGCGGGAAGTGACACCGGGGAGCTGTTTTTT
clone size: NA; V gene: TRBV6-5; J gene: TRBJ2-1; D gene: NA; CDR3 protein: CASSYKKGAFHNEQFF; CDR3 DNA: TGTGCCAGCAGTTACAAGAAAGGGGCGTTCCACAATGAGCAGTTCTTC
clone size: NA; V gene: TRBV20-1; J gene: TRBJ2-5; D gene: TRBD1; CDR3 protein: CSAPPGTGGGETQYF; CDR3 DNA: TGCAGTGCACCTCCCGGGACAGGGGGCGGAGAGACCCAGTACTTC
clone size: NA; V gene: TRBV3-1; J gene: TRBJ1-1; D gene: NA; CDR3 protein: CASSHRTGRMNTEAFF; CDR3 DNA: TGTGCCAGCAGCCACCGTACCGGTAGAATGAACACTGAAGCTTTCTTT
clone size: many; V gene: TRBV28; J gene: TRBJ1-1; D gene: NA; CDR3 protein: CASSQQGGTEAFF; CDR3 DNA: TGTGCCAGCAGTCAACAGGGCGGCACTGAAGCTTTCTTT
clone size: NA; V gene: TRBV6-5; J gene: TRBJ2-6; D gene: TRBD1; CDR3 protein: CASSYYDRADEANVLTF; CDR3 DNA: TGTGCCAGCAGTTATTATGACAGGGCAGACGAGGCCAACGTCCTGACTTTC
clone size: NA; V gene: TRBV4-1; J gene: TRBJ2-3; D gene: TRBD1; CDR3 protein: CASSQIAGGIGTDTQYF; CDR3 DNA: TGCGCCAGCAGCCAAATCGCAGGGGGTATTGGCACAGATACGCAGTATTTT
clone size: NA; V gene: TRBV5-8; J gene: TRBJ1-6; D gene: TRBD1; CDR3 protein: CASSPDRGSPLHF; CDR3 DNA: TGTGCCAGCAGCCCCGACAGGGGTTCACCCCTCCACTTT
clone size: NA; V gene: TRBV29-1; J gene: TRBJ2-7; D gene: TRBD1; CDR3 protein: CSVGTGRSSYEQYF; CDR3 DNA: TGCAGCGTTGGGACAGGGCGAAGCTCCTACGAGCAGTACTTC
clone size: many; V gene: TRBV6-1; J gene: TRBJ1-2; D gene: NA; CDR3 protein: CASSPTLVSYGYTF; CDR3 DNA: TGTGCCAGCAGTCCCACCCTGGTTTCCTATGGCTACACCTTC
clone size: NA; V gene: TRBV10-2; J gene: TRBJ2-7; D gene: TRBD2; CDR3 protein: CASRSSGSTEQYF; CDR3 DNA: TGCGCCAGCCGGTCTAGCGGGAGCACCGAGCAGTACTTC
clone size: few; V gene: TRBV5-4; J gene: TRBJ2-7; D gene: NA; CDR3 protein: CASSSGWSEQYF; CDR3 DNA: TGTGCCAGCAGCTCTGGGTGGAGCGAGCAGTACTTC
clone size: many; V gene: TRBV5-5; J gene: TRBJ2-3; D gene: TRBD1; CDR3 protein: CASSGYPGQATDTQYF; CDR3 DNA: TGTGCCAGCAGCGGATACCCGGGACAGGCCACAGATACGCAGTATTTT
clone size: many; V gene: TRBV24-1; J gene: TRBJ2-3; D gene: NA; CDR3 protein: CATSDSLSGDTQYF; CDR3 DNA: TGTGCCACCAGTGATTCTCTGTCTGGCGATACGCAGTATTTT
clone size: few; V gene: TRBV5-6; J gene: TRBJ2-5; D gene: TRBD1; CDR3 protein: CASSLLWTGGLPSGETQYF; CDR3 DNA: TGTGCCAGCAGCTTGTTATGGACAGGGGGGCTACCCTCGGGGGAGACCCAGTACTTC
clone size: NA; V gene: TRBV20-1; J gene: TRBJ2-1; D gene: TRBD2; CDR3 protein: CSARGMTSGSRNEQFF; CDR3 DNA: TGCAGTGCTAGGGGGATGACTAGCGGGAGCCGGAATGAGCAGTTCTTC
clone size: NA; V gene: TRBV20-1; J gene: TRBJ1-2; D gene: NA; CDR3 protein: CSAVGELLASYGYTF; CDR3 DNA: TGCAGTGCGGTGGGAGAACTGCTCGCATCTTATGGCTACACCTTC